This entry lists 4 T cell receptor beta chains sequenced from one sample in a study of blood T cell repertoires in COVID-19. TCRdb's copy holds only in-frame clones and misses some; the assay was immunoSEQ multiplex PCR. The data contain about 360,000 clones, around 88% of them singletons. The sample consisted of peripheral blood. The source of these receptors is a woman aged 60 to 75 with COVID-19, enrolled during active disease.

The CDR3 protein is CASSPRQGSNTEAFF. The CDR3 nucleotides read TGTGCCAGCAGCCCCCGACAGGGGTCGAACACTGAAGCTTTCTTT. The V and J genes are TRBV9 and TRBJ1-1; 8 bases align to TRBD1. CDR3 length: 15 amino acids. Germline CDR1 is SGDLS and CDR2 is YYNGEE. Trimming at V came to 4 bases and at J to 1 base, leaving 6 bases not matched to a gene. Together with reference TRBV9 and TRBJ1-1, the CDR3 gives the full variable domain: DSGVTQTPKHLITATGQRVTLRCSPRSGDLSVYWYQQSLDQGLQFLIQYYNGEERAKGNILERFSAQQFPDLHSELNLSSLELGDSALYFCASSPRQGSNTEAFFGQGTRLTVV.

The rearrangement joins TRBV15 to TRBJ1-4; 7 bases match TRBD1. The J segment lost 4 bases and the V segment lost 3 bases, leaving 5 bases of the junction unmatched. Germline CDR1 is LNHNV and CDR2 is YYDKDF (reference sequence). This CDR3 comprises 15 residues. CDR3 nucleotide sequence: TGTGCCACCAGCAGGCTGGGACAGAGTAATGAAAAACTGTTTTTT. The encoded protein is CATSRLGQSNEKLFF.

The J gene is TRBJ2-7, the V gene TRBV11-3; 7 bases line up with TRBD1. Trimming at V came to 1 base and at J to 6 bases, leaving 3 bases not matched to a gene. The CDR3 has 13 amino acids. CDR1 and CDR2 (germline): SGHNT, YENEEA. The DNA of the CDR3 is TGTGCCAGCAGCTTAGTTTACAGGGGCGAGCAGTACTTC. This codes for CASSLVYRGEQYF.

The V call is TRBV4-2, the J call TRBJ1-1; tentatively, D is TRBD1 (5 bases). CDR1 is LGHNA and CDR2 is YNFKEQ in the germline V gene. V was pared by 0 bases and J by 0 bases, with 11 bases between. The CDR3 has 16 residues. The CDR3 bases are TGTGCCAGCAGCCAAGATATCGCGGGGCTGAACACTGAAGCTTTCTTT. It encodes CASSQDIAGLNTEAFF.